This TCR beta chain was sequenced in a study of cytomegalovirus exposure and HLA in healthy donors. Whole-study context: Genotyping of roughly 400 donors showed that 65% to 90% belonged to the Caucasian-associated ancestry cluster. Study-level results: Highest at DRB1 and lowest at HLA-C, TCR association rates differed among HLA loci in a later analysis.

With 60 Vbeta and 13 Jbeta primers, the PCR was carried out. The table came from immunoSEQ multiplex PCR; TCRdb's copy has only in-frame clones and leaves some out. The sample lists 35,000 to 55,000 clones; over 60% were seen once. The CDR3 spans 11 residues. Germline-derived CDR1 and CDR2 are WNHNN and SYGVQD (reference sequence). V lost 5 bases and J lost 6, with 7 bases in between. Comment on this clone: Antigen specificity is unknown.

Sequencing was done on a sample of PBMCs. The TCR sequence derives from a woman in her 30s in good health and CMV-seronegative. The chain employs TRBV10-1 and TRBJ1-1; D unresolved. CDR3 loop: CASSQDAEAFF. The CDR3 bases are TGCGCCAGCAGTCAGGATGCTGAAGCTTTCTTT.